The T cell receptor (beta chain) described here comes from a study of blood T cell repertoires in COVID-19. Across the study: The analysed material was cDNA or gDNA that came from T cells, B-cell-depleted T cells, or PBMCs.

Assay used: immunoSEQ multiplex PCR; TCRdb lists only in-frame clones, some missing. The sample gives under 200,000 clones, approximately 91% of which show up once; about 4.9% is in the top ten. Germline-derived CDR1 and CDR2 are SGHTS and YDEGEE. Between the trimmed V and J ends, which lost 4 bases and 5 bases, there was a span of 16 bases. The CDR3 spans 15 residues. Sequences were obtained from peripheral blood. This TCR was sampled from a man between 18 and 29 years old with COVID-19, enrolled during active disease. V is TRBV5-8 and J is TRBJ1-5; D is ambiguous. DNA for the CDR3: TGTGCCAGCAGCGCGGAGGTAACTGGGCATCAGCCCCAGCATTTT. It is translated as CASSAEVTGHQPQHF.